The T cell receptor beta chain under discussion was sequenced for a study of cytomegalovirus exposure and HLA in healthy donors. Notes on the study in general: The TCR clusters that emerged in the first cohort tended, a later analysis found, to co-occur in the 120 or so validation repertoires.

Some clones are missing from TCRdb's copy, which holds only in-frame ones; the method was immunoSEQ multiplex PCR. Here the sample spans 250,000 to 400,000 clones, approximately 85% being singletons. This clone was counted a few times. Antigen unknown. The identical CDR3 is also encoded by other nucleotide sequences in the sample. The CDR3 has 15 residues. CDR1 and CDR2 (germline): MNHEY, SMNVEV (reference sequence). V lost 5 bases to trimming and J lost 3 bases; unmatched junction nucleotides: 6. V is TRBV27 and J is TRBJ2-3, with 9 bases that match TRBD1. The sample consisted of PBMCs. The sequence derives from a young man in good health and CMV-seronegative. CDR3 sequence reads: CASSPGQGWTDTQYF. Written as DNA, the CDR3 is TGTGCCAGCAGTCCGGGACAGGGTTGGACAGATACGCAGTATTTT.